The clone carrying this T cell receptor beta chain was seen once. In the source study's methods: Reference gene primer amplification gave estimated nucleated cell counts. Sequenced by immunoSEQ multiplex PCR; TCRdb stores in-frame clones only, minus some. The V and J calls and the clone size are those of that table, but D and trimming were determined from the DNA. The table records around 120,000 clones, approximately 87% of them present only once. This record belongs to a study of blood T cell repertoires in COVID-19. Study-wide background: COVID-19 samples, acute and convalescent, were from the United States, Italy and Spain. In each case, the material was cDNA or gDNA derived from T cells, B-cell-depleted T cells, or PBMCs.

CDR1 is MGHDK, CDR2 SYGVNS, per germline. Trimming cost V 1 base and J 3 bases, with 13 bases left between them. The CDR3 length is 15 residues. This sequence joins TRBV25-1 and TRBJ2-7; perhaps TRBD2 as D (6 bases). The sequencing sample was made of peripheral blood. This TCR was recovered from a woman aged 70-85 years with acute or convalescent COVID-19. This CDR3 is CASSELAGSGYEQYF. DNA of the CDR3: TGTGCCAGCAGTGAATTGGCGGGGAGCGGCTACGAGCAGTACTTC.